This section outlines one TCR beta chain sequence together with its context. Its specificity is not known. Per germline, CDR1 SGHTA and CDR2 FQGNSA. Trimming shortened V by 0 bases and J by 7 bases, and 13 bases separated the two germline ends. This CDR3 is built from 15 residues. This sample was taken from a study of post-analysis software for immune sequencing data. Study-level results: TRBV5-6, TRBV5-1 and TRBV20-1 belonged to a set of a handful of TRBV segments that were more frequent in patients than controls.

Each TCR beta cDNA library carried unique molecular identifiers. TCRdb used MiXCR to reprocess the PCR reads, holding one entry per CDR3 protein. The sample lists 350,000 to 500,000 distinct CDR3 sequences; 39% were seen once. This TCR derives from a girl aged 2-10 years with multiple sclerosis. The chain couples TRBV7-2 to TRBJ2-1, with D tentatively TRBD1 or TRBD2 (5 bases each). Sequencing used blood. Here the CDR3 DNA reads TGTGCCAGCAGCTTAGCCATCGGGACGGCAAATGAGCAGTTCTTC. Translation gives CASSLAIGTANEQFF.